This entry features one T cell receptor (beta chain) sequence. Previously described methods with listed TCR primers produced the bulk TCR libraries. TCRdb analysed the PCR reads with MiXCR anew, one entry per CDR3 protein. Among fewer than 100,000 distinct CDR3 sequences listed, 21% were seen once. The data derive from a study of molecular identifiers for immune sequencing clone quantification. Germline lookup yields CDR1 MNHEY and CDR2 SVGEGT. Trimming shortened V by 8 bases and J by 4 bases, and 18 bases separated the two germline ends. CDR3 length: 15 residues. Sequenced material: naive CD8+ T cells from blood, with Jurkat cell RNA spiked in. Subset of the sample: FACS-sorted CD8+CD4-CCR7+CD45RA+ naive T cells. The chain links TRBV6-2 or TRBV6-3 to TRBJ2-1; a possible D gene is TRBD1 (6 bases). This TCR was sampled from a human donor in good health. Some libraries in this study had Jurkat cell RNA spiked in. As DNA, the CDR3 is TGTGCCAGCCTAGCCAGGGGTCTAGAGTACAATGAGCAGTTCTTC. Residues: CASLARGLEYNEQFF.